The 9 T cell receptor beta chains below come from one sample, sequenced in a study of cytomegalovirus exposure and HLA in healthy donors (dated by TCRdb to between 2016 and 2019). Library method: the immunoSEQ multiplex PCR assay. TCRdb re-hosts the immuneACCESS table, in-frame sequences only. Its copies lack some clones; in the studies checked, an unresolved V gene accounts for under half of them, and the cause for the rest is not known. Within this sample are approximately 200,000 clones, with more than 65% of them counted one time only. Under 15% of the sample rests with the top ten. Input material: PBMCs. The source is a woman aged 25 to 39 in good health and CMV-seropositive.

The chain links TRBV7-6 to TRBJ1-1; a weak D match, TRBD1 (5 bases). The germline V gene has CDR1 SGHVS and CDR2 FNYEAQ. The CDR3 spans 13 residues. Between the trimmed V and J ends, which lost 0 bases and 6 bases, there was a span of 8 bases. CDR3 coding DNA: TGTGCCAGCAGCTTAGCCGACAGTCCTGAAGCTTTCTTT. Amino acids: CASSLADSPEAFF.

This sequence joins TRBV2 and TRBJ1-1; 7 bases agree with TRBD1. The germline CDR1 and CDR2 sequences are SNHLY and FYNNEI. This CDR3 comprises 14 residues. V shed 7 bases and J 7 bases; nucleotides not matched to a gene: 12. The DNA for the CDR3 is TGTGCCAGCACCCGAGACAGGGAGGCGGGTGAAGCTTTCTTT. It translates to CASTRDREAGEAFF.

The genes are TRBV29-1 and TRBJ2-3; TRBD2 might be the D (5 bases). The V gene lost 3 bases and the J gene lost 1 base, with 11 bases spanning the gap. The germline gives CDR1 SQVTM, CDR2 ANQGSEA. There are 14 residues in the CDR3. The CDR3 DNA is TGCAGCGTTGAGAGGACTCTAGGCACAGATACGCAGTATTTT. Its protein product is CSVERTLGTDTQYF.

The chain is built from TRBV19 and TRBJ1-5; D gene unclear. CDR1 and CDR2 from the germline V gene are LNHDA and SQIVND (reference sequence). The CDR3 contains 14 residues. V was shortened by 3 bases and J by 6 bases, with 12 bases between the two germline ends. The CDR3 is CASSILPYRQPQHF. CDR3 bases: TGTGCCAGTAGTATCCTCCCCTACCGTCAGCCCCAGCATTTT. The complete variable domain, with remaining parts taken from reference TRBV19 and TRBJ1-5, reads DGGITQSPKYLFRKEGQNVTLSCEQNLNHDAMYWYRQDPGQGLRLIYYSQIVNDFQKGDIAEGYSVSREKKESFPLTVTSAQKNPTAFYLCASSILPYRQPQHFGDGTRLSIL.

The chain recombines TRBV7-9 with TRBJ2-7; 9 bases line up with TRBD2. The V and J ends lost 1 base and 2 bases, in that order; junction bases with no gene match: 9. Germline V CDR1 and CDR2: SEHNR, FQNEAQ (reference sequence). The CDR3 totals 17 residues. CDR3 loop: CASSLVRGTSRAYEQYF. CDR3 nucleotides: TGTGCCAGCAGCTTAGTCCGGGGGACTAGCAGGGCCTACGAGCAGTACTTC.

The chain couples TRBV29-1 to TRBJ2-2; 9 bases match TRBD2. Germline V gene sequence: CDR1 SQVTM, CDR2 ANQGSEA. There are 14 residues in the CDR3. The V gene end was trimmed by 7 bases and the J gene end by 0 bases; junction bases not matched to a gene: 3. CDR3 in amino acids: CSAGLAANTGELFF. The CDR3 coding sequence is TGCAGCGCGGGACTAGCAGCGAACACCGGGGAGCTGTTTTTT.

The chain links TRBV5-6 to TRBJ1-1; 7 bases agree with TRBD1. This CDR3 has 16 amino acids. From germline, CDR1 is SGHDT and CDR2 YYEEEE. The J segment lost 4 bases and the V segment lost 4 bases, leaving 13 bases of the junction unmatched. The CDR3 nucleotides read TGTGCCAGCAGCCCTGGCCCCGCCAGGGGGGCCACTGAAGCTTTCTTT. This encodes CASSPGPARGATEAFF.

In the case of this clone: Other DNA sequences in the sample encode the same CDR3. The chain employs TRBV6-6 and TRBJ1-1; tentative D call: TRBD1 (5 bases). V was shortened by 2 bases and J by 4 bases, with 8 bases between the two germline ends. The CDR3 contains 13 residues. In germline, CDR1 is MNHNY, CDR2 SVGAGI (reference sequence). CDR3 amino acids: CASSYGQGTEAFF. The CDR3, as DNA: TGTGCCAGCAGTTACGGGCAGGGCACTGAAGCTTTCTTT.

The chain is built from TRBV5-1 and TRBJ1-5; D may be TRBD1 (6 bases). CDR1 and CDR2 from the germline V gene are SGHRS and YFSETQ. Trimming left V 4 bases short and J 3 bases short, with 20 bases between. This CDR3 region has 17 residues. The chain's CDR3 is CASSPSPTDRFNQPQHF. In DNA form, the CDR3 reads TGCGCCAGCAGCCCCAGCCCTACTGACAGGTTCAATCAGCCCCAGCATTTT.